This TCR beta chain stems from a study of blood T cell repertoires in COVID-19. Study at large: Acute-phase and convalescent COVID-19 samples originated in the United States, Italy and Spain.

Here immunoSEQ multiplex PCR was the method, and the copy in TCRdb shows in-frame clones only, minus some. The profile covers 150,000 to 200,000 clones, with approximately 91% appearing a single time and around 2.3% taken by the ten largest. CDR1 is SQVTM, CDR2 ANQGSEA, per germline. V was clipped by 4 bases and J by 7 bases; unmatched bases: 8. The CDR3 runs 14 residues. The source material was peripheral blood. The source of this sequence is a man between 65 and 85 years old with active or convalescent COVID-19. This chain joins TRBV29-1 and TRBJ2-1; 9 bases fit TRBD2. The CDR3 region is CSVVPSGMYNEQFF. The CDR3 bases are TGCAGCGTTGTCCCTAGCGGGATGTATAATGAGCAGTTCTTC.